The 3 T cell receptor beta chains presented below share a single source sample, sequenced in a study of response to subunit inactivated influenza vaccine. TCRdb passed the RT-PCR reads through MiXCR, listing each CDR3 protein once. The sample records 250,000 to 350,000 distinct CDR3 sequences, about 20% being singletons. The sequencing used PBMCs from blood, collected 21 months after vaccination. The origin of the receptors is a man aged 45-69 years who received an inactivated influenza vaccine.

This clonotype has just a few counts. The chain is built from TRBV20-1 and TRBJ2-5, with no clear D. V lost 0 bases and J 3 bases, leaving 8 bases between the germline ends. The CDR3 loop spans 13 amino acids. From germline, CDR1 is DFQATT and CDR2 SNEGSKA (reference sequence). Written as DNA, the CDR3 is TGCAGTGCTAGAGAATCAGTAAAAGAGACCCAGTACTTC. Its protein is CSARESVKETQYF.

The chain combines TRBV5-1 with TRBJ1-1; D may be TRBD1 (6 bases). The CDR3 is 20 residues long. V dropped 3 bases and J dropped 11 bases, with 38 bases sitting between them. Germline V gene sequence: CDR1 SGHRS, CDR2 YFSETQ. The CDR3 is CASSSSSPGAAEVESLAAFF. The CDR3 DNA reads TGCGCCAGCAGCTCGTCGTCCCCGGGGGCGGCGGAGGTGGAGAGCTTAGCGGCTTTCTTT.

This chain connects TRBV2 to TRBJ1-5, with 11 positions matching TRBD1. The CDR3 covers 15 residues. Per the germline V gene, CDR1 is SNHLY and CDR2 is FYNNEI. V lost 11 bases to trimming and J lost 4 bases; unmatched junction nucleotides: 10. CDR3 sequence: CAGIPDRGRNQPQHF. In nucleotides, the CDR3 is TGTGCCGGCATCCCGGACAGGGGGCGTAATCAGCCCCAGCATTTT.